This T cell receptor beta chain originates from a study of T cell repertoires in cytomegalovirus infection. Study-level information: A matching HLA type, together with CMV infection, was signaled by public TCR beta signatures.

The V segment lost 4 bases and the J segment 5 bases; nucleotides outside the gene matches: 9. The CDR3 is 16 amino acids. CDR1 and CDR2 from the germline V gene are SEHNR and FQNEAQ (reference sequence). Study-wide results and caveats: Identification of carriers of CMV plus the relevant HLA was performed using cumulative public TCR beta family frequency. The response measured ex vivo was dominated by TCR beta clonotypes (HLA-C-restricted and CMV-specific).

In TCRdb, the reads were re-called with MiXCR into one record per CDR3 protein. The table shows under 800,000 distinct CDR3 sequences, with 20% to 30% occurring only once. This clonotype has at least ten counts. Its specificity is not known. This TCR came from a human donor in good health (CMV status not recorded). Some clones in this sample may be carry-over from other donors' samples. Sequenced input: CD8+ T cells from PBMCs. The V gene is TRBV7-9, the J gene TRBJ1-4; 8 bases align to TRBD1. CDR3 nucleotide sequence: TGTGCCAGCAGCTCGGACAGGGCGGCCCGAAATGAAAAACTGTTTTTT. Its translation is CASSSDRAARNEKLFF.